The 30 T cell receptor beta chains below all came from one sample that was sequenced in a study of blood T cell repertoires in COVID-19. Assay: immunoSEQ multiplex PCR; the TCRdb copy retains only in-frame clones and omits some. The sample consists of 120,000 or so clones, about 77% of them appearing once. Specimen: peripheral blood. These receptors all stem from a human donor in a cohort sampled during active COVID-19.

The rearrangement links TRBV4-1 to TRBJ1-6; 9 nucleotides line up with TRBD1. V was pared by 7 bases and J by 10 bases, with 8 bases of the junction left unmatched. Looked up from germline, CDR1 is MGHRA and CDR2 is YSYEKL. CDR3 length: 14 amino acids. The CDR3 region has the DNA TGCGCCAGCACTCCGGGACAGGGAATATCACCCCTCCACTTT. Amino acids: CASTPGQGISPLHF.

The chain is built from TRBV13 and TRBJ2-5; 8 bases agree with TRBD2. This CDR3 is 15 amino acids long. V gave up 2 bases and J gave up 3 bases; unmatched junction bases: 5. Germline CDR1 and CDR2: PRHDT and FYEKMQ (reference sequence). CDR3 region: CASSLIAGGKETQYF. The CDR3 nucleotides are TGTGCCAGCAGCTTAATCGCGGGGGGCAAAGAGACCCAGTACTTC.

V gene TRBV7-9 combines with J gene TRBJ2-1, with D possibly being TRBD2 (6 bases). This CDR3 is built from 14 residues. Per the germline V gene, CDR1 is SEHNR and CDR2 is FQNEAQ (reference sequence). V was cut by 3 bases and J by 5 bases, with 11 bases left in between. CDR3 in amino acids: CASSFGGKHNEQFF. The CDR3 DNA sequence: TGTGCCAGCAGCTTCGGCGGGAAACACAATGAGCAGTTCTTC.

J is TRBJ1-2 and V is TRBV27, with 9 bases lining up with TRBD1. Trimming cost V 5 bases and J 3 bases; bases outside gene matches: 4. Germline V gene sequence: CDR1 MNHEY, CDR2 SMNVEV (reference sequence). CDR3 length: 14 amino acids. The CDR3 nucleotides are TGTGCCAGCAGTATAGACAGGGGGGACTATGGCTACACCTTC. It yields the protein CASSIDRGDYGYTF.

This clone was seen once. The chain recombines TRBV5-4 with TRBJ1-1; 8 bases match TRBD1. The CDR3 covers 17 residues. With 4 bases clipped from V and 3 bases from J, the junction kept 14 bases outside the gene matches. Germline CDR1 SGHNT, CDR2 YYREEE (reference sequence). In DNA form, the CDR3 reads TGTGCCAGCAGCCCCAAAGGACAGGGAATATTGGACACTGAAGCTTTCTTT. The encoded protein is CASSPKGQGILDTEAFF.

V and J are TRBV9 and TRBJ1-1; 7 nucleotides line up with TRBD1. Looked up from germline, CDR1 is SGDLS and CDR2 is YYNGEE. This CDR3 has 14 residues. The trim removed 0 bases at V and 6 bases at J, leaving 5 bases unmatched. As DNA, the CDR3 is TGTGCCAGCAGCGTAGAGGGGGACAGCGCTGAAGCTTTCTTT. Its protein is CASSVEGDSAEAFF.

This clone was seen only a few times. CDR3 nucleotides: TGCGCCAGCAGCTTGAGCCTAACAGGGAACACCGGGGAGCTGTTTTTT. This gives the protein CASSLSLTGNTGELFF. The chain combines TRBV5-1 with TRBJ2-2; maybe TRBD1 (5 bases). V was shortened by 1 base and J by 1 base, with 11 bases between the two germline ends. CDR1 and CDR2 (germline): SGHRS, YFSETQ. This CDR3 region has 16 residues.

This clone was seen a handful of times. The chain recombines TRBV5-1 with TRBJ2-5; 12 nucleotides line up with TRBD2. CDR1 is SGHRS and CDR2 is YFSETQ in the germline V gene. CDR3 size: 14 residues. Losses at the gene ends were 2 bases for V and 5 bases for J; bases not matched to a gene: 1. CDR3 in amino acids: CASSFGLAGETQYF. CDR3 coding DNA: TGCGCCAGCAGCTTCGGACTAGCGGGGGAGACCCAGTACTTC.

The CDR3 loop reads CASSLILSYNEQFF. The CDR3 region has the DNA TGTGCCAGCAGCTTGATCCTCTCCTACAATGAGCAGTTCTTC. The chain recombines TRBV5-5 with TRBJ2-1; D is unresolved. V lost 1 base, J lost 0 bases, and 5 bases lay in between. Germline assignment: CDR1 SGHKS and CDR2 YYEKEE (reference sequence). The CDR3 is made up of 14 amino acids.

The chain carries TRBV29-1 and TRBJ2-7, with 7 nucleotides matching TRBD1. The CDR3 has 14 residues. Germline V gene lookup returns CDR1 SQVTM and CDR2 ANQGSEA. CDR3 DNA sequence: TGCAGTATTGCTAAACACCGGGACAGCTACGAGCAGTACTTC. Translation gives CSIAKHRDSYEQYF.

The chain joins TRBV2 to TRBJ2-3; no definite D call. Germline CDR1 reads SNHLY; CDR2 reads FYNNEI. The CDR3 contains 12 residues. The V end was cut by 6 bases, the J end by 6 bases, with 10 bases between. In nucleotides, the CDR3 is TGTGCCAGCAGAGCAACTGGTGATACGCAGTATTTT. Residues: CASRATGDTQYF.

The V call is TRBV19, the J call TRBJ1-6, with a possible D match to TRBD1 (5 bases). The CDR3 spans 14 residues. Germline CDR1 reads LNHDA; CDR2 reads SQIVND (reference sequence). Trimming shortened V by 7 bases and J by 10 bases, and 17 bases separated the two germline ends. CDR3 sequence: CASNMGGVGSPLHF. CDR3 in DNA: TGTGCCAGTAACATGGGAGGGGTCGGATCACCCCTCCACTTT. The variable domain in full, completed from reference TRBV19 and TRBJ1-6, reads DGGITQSPKYLFRKEGQNVTLSCEQNLNHDAMYWYRQDPGQGLRLIYYSQIVNDFQKGDIAEGYSVSREKKESFPLTVTSAQKNPTAFYLCASNMGGVGSPLHFGNGTRLTVT.

The chain couples TRBV7-2 to TRBJ1-3; the match to TRBD1 covers 7 bases. V trimming: 3 bases; J trimming: 2 bases; junction bases outside the gene matches: 1. The germline V gene has CDR1 SGHTA and CDR2 FQGNSA. The CDR3 is made up of 14 amino acids. The CDR3 region has the DNA TGTGCCAGCAGCTTGACAGGGCCTGGAAACACCATATATTTT. Translated, it gives CASSLTGPGNTIYF.

The chain has TRBV7-8 and TRBJ2-1; 7 bases are a match to TRBD2. Germline values: CDR1 SGHVS, CDR2 FQNEAQ. V lost 5 bases and J lost 9; bases outside the gene matches: 13. CDR3 size: 15 residues. This CDR3 reads CASSLPSGLRAEQFF. CDR3 DNA sequence: TGTGCCAGCAGCCTACCTTCGGGACTACGAGCTGAGCAGTTCTTC.

The chain joins TRBV2 to TRBJ2-7, with D perhaps TRBD2 (5 bases). This CDR3 region has 13 residues. Germline CDR1 SNHLY, CDR2 FYNNEI. Trimming stripped 6 bases from V and 7 bases from J, with 16 bases between. The CDR3 sequence: CASSLRVPGEQYF. Written as DNA, the CDR3 is TGTGCCAGCAGCCTACGGGTCCCGGGAGAGCAGTACTTC. The full variable domain, its missing parts supplied by reference TRBV2 and TRBJ2-7, is EPEVTQTPSHQVTQMGQEVILRCVPISNHLYFYWYRQILGQKVEFLVSFYNNEISEKSEIFDDQFSVERPDGSNFTLKIRSTKLEDSAMYFCASSLRVPGEQYFGPGTRLTVT.

This rearrangement joins TRBV4-2 to TRBJ2-2; TRBD2 matches at 10 bases. With 5 bases clipped from V and 3 bases from J, the junction kept 12 bases outside the gene matches. This CDR3 has 18 residues. Germline CDR1 is LGHNA and CDR2 is YNFKEQ. CDR3 amino acids: CASSKSGGASADTGELFF. CDR3 DNA sequence: TGTGCCAGCAGCAAAAGCGGGGGGGCCTCAGCGGACACCGGGGAGCTGTTTTTT.

This rearrangement joins TRBV7-3 to TRBJ2-3; TRBD2 aligns across 13 bases. This CDR3 is 19 amino acids long. The germline V gene encodes CDR1 SGHTA and CDR2 FQGTGA. V dropped 1 base and J dropped 0; count of bases not matched to a gene: 7. Here the CDR3 DNA reads TGTGCCAGCAGCTTAATGGGACTAGCGGGGTCTACTAGCACAGATACGCAGTATTTT. Translated, it gives CASSLMGLAGSTSTDTQYF.

A few counts support this clone. This chain links TRBV29-1 with TRBJ2-3; 10 positions match TRBD2. CDR1 is SQVTM and CDR2 is ANQGSEA in the germline V gene. The V gene end was trimmed by 6 bases and the J gene end by 4 bases; junction bases not matched to a gene: 10. The CDR3 covers 15 residues. CDR3: CSVDTSGAKADTQYF. As DNA, the CDR3 is TGCAGCGTCGACACTAGCGGGGCTAAAGCAGATACGCAGTATTTT.

The CDR3 region is CASSLVPGGVYGETQYF. CDR3 nucleotides: TGTGCCAGCAGCTTAGTACCAGGGGGCGTATATGGAGAGACCCAGTACTTC. The chain is built from TRBV7-2 and TRBJ2-5; 8 bases are a match to TRBD1. The J segment lost 4 bases and the V segment lost 1 base, leaving 11 bases of the junction unmatched. CDR1 is SGHTA, CDR2 FQGNSA, per germline. The CDR3 runs to 17 residues.

The count of this clone is one. The chain joins TRBV6-2 or TRBV6-3 to TRBJ2-1, with D maybe TRBD1 (5 bases). The germline V gene has CDR1 MNHEY and CDR2 SVGEGT. The CDR3 contains 16 residues. The germline V and J ends were trimmed by 5 bases and 0 bases, with 14 bases remaining between them. CDR3 DNA: TGTGCCAGCAGTAAGTTGACAGAGAGCTCCTACAATGAGCAGTTCTTC. Encoded protein: CASSKLTESSYNEQFF.

V gene TRBV7-8 combines with J gene TRBJ2-5; the D is unclear. The germline V and J ends were trimmed by 3 bases and 5 bases, with 10 bases remaining between them. The germline CDR1 and CDR2 sequences are SGHVS and FQNEAQ. This CDR3 spans 13 amino acids. CDR3 loop: CASSFGSRETQYF. The CDR3 coding sequence is TGTGCCAGCAGCTTTGGTAGCCGGGAGACCCAGTACTTC.

The chain is built from TRBV7-3 and TRBJ1-1; the D gene is possibly TRBD1 (6 bases). The germline CDR1 and CDR2 sequences are SGHTA and FQGTGA. The CDR3 runs 17 residues. V lost 4 bases and J lost 1, with 19 bases in between. CDR3 sequence: CASSYGGQGRRNTEAFF. Here the CDR3 DNA reads TGTGCCAGCAGCTATGGGGGCCAGGGTCGGAGGAACACTGAAGCTTTCTTT. Variable domain in full (rest from reference TRBV7-3 and TRBJ1-1): GAGVSQTPSNKVTEKGKYVELRCDPISGHTALYWYRQSLGQGPEFLIYFQGTGAADDSGLPNDRFFAVRPEGSVSTLKIQRTERGDSAVYLCASSYGGQGRRNTEAFFGQGTRLTVV.

J is TRBJ1-2 and V is TRBV6-1; D may be TRBD1 (5 bases). This CDR3 region has 13 residues. The germline V and J ends were trimmed by 3 bases and 7 bases, with 12 bases remaining between them. The germline V gene has CDR1 MNHNS and CDR2 SASEGT. In DNA form, the CDR3 reads TGTGCCAGCAGTGACCCGATCAGGGCTGGCTACACCTTC. Translation: CASSDPIRAGYTF.

The genes are TRBV18 and TRBJ2-1; TRBD2 agrees at 10 bases. The CDR3 covers 15 residues. Germline V gene data show CDR1 as KGHSH and CDR2 as LQKENI. After removal of 7 bases from V and 2 bases from J, the junction contained 5 bases not matched to a gene. The CDR3 sequence is CASLGLARPYNEQFF. For the CDR3, the DNA is TGTGCCAGCTTGGGACTAGCGAGACCCTACAATGAGCAGTTCTTC.

The chain has TRBV4-2 and TRBJ1-3; 10 positions match TRBD1. The junction had 5 bases not matched to a gene; V was cut back by 4 bases and J by 2 bases. CDR1 LGHNA and CDR2 YNFKEQ come from the germline V gene. This CDR3 region has 16 residues. CDR3 in DNA: TGTGCCAGCAGCCGGGACAGGGGAACTGCTGGAAACACCATATATTTT. Residues: CASSRDRGTAGNTIYF.

This chain connects TRBV6-5 to TRBJ2-3; D is perhaps TRBD2 (6 bases). The V and J ends lost 4 bases and 4 bases respectively, with 15 bases between them. CDR1 MNHEY and CDR2 SVGAGI come from the germline V gene. The CDR3 length is 15 residues. CDR3 in amino acids: CASSWSNSGADTQYF. CDR3 in DNA: TGTGCCAGCAGTTGGTCAAATTCGGGGGCAGATACGCAGTATTTT.

The V and J genes are TRBV12-3 or TRBV12-4 and TRBJ1-1; D is undetermined. V was pared by 2 bases and J by 3 bases, with 7 bases between. The CDR3 is 13 amino acids. Written as DNA, the CDR3 is TGTGCCAGCAGTTTATGGAGGGACACTGAAGCTTTCTTT. This translates into CASSLWRDTEAFF.

The J gene is TRBJ1-5, the V gene TRBV7-2, with 10 bases identical to TRBD1. Per the germline V gene, CDR1 is SGHTA and CDR2 is FQGNSA. V gave up 5 bases and J gave up 2 bases; unmatched junction bases: 6. The CDR3 runs to 16 residues. CDR3 region: CASSPWTGGRNQPQHF. In nucleotides, the CDR3 is TGTGCCAGCAGCCCGTGGACAGGGGGACGCAATCAGCCCCAGCATTTT.

The chain has TRBV7-6 and TRBJ2-1, with TRBD2 as a possible D gene (5 bases). The V gene's germline CDR1 is SGHVS and CDR2 FNYEAQ. V lost 1 base and J 7 bases, leaving 14 bases between the germline ends. CDR3 size: 15 residues. The CDR3 region is CASSLVAGTKNEQFF. CDR3 sequence (DNA): TGTGCCAGCAGCTTAGTTGCGGGTACAAAGAATGAGCAGTTCTTC. The full variable domain, its missing parts supplied by reference TRBV7-6 and TRBJ2-1, is GAGVSQSPRYKVTKRGQDVALRCDPISGHVSLYWYRQALGQGPEFLTYFNYEAQQDKSGLPNDRFSAERPEGSISTLTIQRTEQRDSAMYRCASSLVAGTKNEQFFGPGTRLTVL.

The gene calls are TRBV24-1 and TRBJ2-3, with D tentatively TRBD2 (7 bases). V was clipped by 2 bases and J by 9 bases, with 20 bases between them. CDR1 is KGHDR, CDR2 SFDVKD, per germline. The CDR3 is 16 residues long. Here the CDR3 reads CATSDSREWTVQTQYF. The CDR3 DNA reads TGTGCCACCAGTGATTCGCGGGAGTGGACAGTGCAAACGCAGTATTTT.